This TCR beta chain was retrieved from a study of blood T cells in healthy people across ages. General study points: No conclusive comparison of naive versus antigen-experienced cells was possible with unsorted PBMCs.

With respect to this clonotype: Its specificity is not known.

The CDR3 length is 15 residues. Germline loops: CDR1 SGHTA, CDR2 FQGNSA. The ends were cut back, 4 bases at V and 7 bases at J, with 19 bases in the middle. Primed by a sample-barcoded 5' primer and a J-beta primer mix, a second PCR proceeded for roughly 7 to 11 cycles. TCRdb redid the calling of the 5' RACE reads with MiXCR, one entry per CDR3 protein. Here the sample spans hundreds of thousands of distinct CDR3 sequences, around 30% being singletons. The sequence was obtained from a woman older than 75 in good health. The specimen sequenced was blood. This rearrangement joins TRBV7-2 to TRBJ1-2; D is unresolved. CDR3 residues: CASSSKGQTGVGYTF. CDR3 DNA sequence: TGTGCCAGCAGCTCCAAAGGGCAGACTGGGGTTGGCTACACCTTC.